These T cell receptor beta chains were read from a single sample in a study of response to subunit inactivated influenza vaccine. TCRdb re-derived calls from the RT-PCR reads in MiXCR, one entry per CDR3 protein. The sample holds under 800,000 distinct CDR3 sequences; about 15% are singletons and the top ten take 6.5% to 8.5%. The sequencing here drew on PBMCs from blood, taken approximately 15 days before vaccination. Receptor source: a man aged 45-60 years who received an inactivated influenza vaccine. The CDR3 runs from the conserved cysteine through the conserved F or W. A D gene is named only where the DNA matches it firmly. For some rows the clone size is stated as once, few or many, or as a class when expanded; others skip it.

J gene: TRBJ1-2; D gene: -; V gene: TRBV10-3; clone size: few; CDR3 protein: CALGEDSYGYTF
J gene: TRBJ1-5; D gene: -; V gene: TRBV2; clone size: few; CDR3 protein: CASRGSYSNQPQHF
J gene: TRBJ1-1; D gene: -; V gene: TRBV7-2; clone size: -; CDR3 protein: CASSLVPIVQIAFF
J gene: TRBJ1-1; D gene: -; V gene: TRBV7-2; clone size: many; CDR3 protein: CASSQRAIMNPEAFF
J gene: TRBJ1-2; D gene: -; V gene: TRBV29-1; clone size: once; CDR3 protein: CSVEGFGYGYTF
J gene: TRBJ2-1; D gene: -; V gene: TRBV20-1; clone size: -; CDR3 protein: CSAPKGISYNEQFF
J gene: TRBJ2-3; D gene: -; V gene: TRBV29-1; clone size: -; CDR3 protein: CSVGASFSDTQYF
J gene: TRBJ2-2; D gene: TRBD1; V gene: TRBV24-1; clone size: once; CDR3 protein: CATSVQGAGTGELFF
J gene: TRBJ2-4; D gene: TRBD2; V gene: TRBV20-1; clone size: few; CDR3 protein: CSARSAGTSAPRDIQYF
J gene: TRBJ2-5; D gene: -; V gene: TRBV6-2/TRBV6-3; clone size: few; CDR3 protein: CASSSRMVMETQYF
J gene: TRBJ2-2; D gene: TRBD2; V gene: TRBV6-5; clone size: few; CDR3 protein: CASSYAPGGTGELFF
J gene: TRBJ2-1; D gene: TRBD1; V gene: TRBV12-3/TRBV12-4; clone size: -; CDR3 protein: CASSFLLRDRAMSSYNEQFF
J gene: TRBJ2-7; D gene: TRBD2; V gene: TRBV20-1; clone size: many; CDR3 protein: CSADPAASGSIYEQYF
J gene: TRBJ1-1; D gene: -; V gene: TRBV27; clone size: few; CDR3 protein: CASSLSDSYTEAFF
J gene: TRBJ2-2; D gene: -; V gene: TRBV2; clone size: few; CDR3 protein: CASSVRTGTRGLFF
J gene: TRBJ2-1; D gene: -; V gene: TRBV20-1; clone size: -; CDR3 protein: CSAKSGVYEQFF
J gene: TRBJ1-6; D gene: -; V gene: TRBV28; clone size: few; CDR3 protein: CASSPTGSSYNSPLHF
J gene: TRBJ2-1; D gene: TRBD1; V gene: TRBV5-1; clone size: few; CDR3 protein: CASSSDLFRDRGNEQFF
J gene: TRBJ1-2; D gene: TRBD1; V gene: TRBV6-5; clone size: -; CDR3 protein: CASSSNSGTGVGGYTF
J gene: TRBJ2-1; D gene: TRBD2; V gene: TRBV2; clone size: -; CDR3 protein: CASRGRTSGSAEQFF
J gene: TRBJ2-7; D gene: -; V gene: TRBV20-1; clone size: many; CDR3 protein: CSARDSGGNPYEQYF
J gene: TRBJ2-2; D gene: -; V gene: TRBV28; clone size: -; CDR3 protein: CASSLKASKNTGELFF
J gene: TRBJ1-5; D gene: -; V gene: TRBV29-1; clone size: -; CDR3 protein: CSVGEGVNQPQHF
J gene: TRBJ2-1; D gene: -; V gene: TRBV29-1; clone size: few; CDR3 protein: CSVALFSGNEQFF
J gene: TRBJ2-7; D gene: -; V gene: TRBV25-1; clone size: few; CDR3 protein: CASSARSDQYF
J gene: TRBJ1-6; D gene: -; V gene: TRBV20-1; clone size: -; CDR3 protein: CSASVGGSLDNSPLHF
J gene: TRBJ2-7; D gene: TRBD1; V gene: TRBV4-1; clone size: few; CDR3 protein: CASSQEGQGTPYEQYF
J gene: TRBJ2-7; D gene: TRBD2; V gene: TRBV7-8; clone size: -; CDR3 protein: CASRHPGLAGDEQYF
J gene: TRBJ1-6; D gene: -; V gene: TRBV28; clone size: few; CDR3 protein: CASRGDGSYSPLHF
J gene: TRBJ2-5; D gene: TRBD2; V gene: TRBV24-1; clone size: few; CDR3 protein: CATSDYSAGADQETQYF
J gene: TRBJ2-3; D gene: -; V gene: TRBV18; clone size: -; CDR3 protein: CASSPTTGIPDTQYF
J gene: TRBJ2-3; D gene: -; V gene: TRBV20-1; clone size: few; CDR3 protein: CSARDWRKTDRSTDTQYF
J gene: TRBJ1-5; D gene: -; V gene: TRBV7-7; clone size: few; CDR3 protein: CASSSLVGPPPNQPQHF
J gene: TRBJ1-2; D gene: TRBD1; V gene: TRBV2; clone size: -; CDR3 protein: CASRAEQGNGYTF
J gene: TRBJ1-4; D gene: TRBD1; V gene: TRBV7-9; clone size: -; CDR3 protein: CASSHGQDNEKLFF
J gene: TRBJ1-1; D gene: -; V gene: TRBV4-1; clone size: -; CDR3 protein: CASSQGLTAQAFF
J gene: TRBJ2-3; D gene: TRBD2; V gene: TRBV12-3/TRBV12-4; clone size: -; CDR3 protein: CASSFSFSGDLTDTQYF
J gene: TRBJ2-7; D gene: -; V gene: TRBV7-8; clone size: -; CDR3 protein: CASSLSAGVHEQYF
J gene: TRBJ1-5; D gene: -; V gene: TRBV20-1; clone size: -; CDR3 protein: CSARTGGRVNQPQHF
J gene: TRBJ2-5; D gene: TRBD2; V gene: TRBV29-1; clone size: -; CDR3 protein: CSVDRTSPETQYF
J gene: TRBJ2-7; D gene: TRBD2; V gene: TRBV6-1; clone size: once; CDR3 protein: CASSAGTSGTPYEQYF
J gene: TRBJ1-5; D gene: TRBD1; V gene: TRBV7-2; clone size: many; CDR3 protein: CASSHRTGEHSNQPQHF
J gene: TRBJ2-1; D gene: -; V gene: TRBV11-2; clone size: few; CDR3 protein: CASSLGWVWLEGNYEQFF
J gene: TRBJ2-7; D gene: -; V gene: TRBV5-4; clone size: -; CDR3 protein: CASSPSDSYYEQYF
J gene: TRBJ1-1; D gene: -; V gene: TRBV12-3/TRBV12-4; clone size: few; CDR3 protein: CASSLVEEAEAFF
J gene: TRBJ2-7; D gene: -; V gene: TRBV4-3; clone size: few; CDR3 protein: CASSQDREGGVEQYF
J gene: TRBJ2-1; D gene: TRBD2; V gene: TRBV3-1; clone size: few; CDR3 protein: CASSQLAGGRGSEQFF
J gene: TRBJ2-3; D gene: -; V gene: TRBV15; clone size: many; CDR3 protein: CATSRATGRDGTDTQYF
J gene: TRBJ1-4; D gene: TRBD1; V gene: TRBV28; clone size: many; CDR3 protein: CASRPTPYRGTNEKLFF
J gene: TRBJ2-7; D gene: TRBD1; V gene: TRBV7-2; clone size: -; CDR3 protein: CASSPDRGQGYEQYF
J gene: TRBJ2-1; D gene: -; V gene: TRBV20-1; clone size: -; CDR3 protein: CSARTPLRGSSYNEQFF
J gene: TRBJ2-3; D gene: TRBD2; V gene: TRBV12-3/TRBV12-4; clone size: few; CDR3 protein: CASSFNTGGTDTQYF